The 23 T cell receptor beta chains below come from one sample, sequenced in a study of T cells in Graves' hyperthyroidism and ophthalmopathy. The investigators amplified TCR beta CDR3 regions from RNA transcripts. The HTBI primer set drove a first-round RT-PCR of the TCR CDR3. A single record per CDR3 protein comes from TCRdb applying MiXCR to the multiplex PCR reads. The sample lists under 550,000 distinct CDR3 sequences; about 13% were seen once. Sequencing was carried out using blood. These receptors were collected from a woman younger than 35 with Graves' hyperthyroidism.

The V call is TRBV6-1, the J call TRBJ1-2, with D maybe TRBD1 (6 bases). Per germline, CDR1 MNHNS and CDR2 SASEGT. CDR3 length equals 15 residues. Between the trimmed V and J ends, which lost 4 bases and 4 bases, there was a span of 16 bases. CDR3 in amino acids: CASSAPGTLGYGYTF. CDR3 nucleotides: TGTGCCAGCAGTGCCCCCGGGACATTGGGCTATGGCTACACCTTC.

Many counts were recorded for this clonotype. The chain combines TRBV3-1 with TRBJ1-5, with 9 bases that match TRBD1. CDR3 length: 13 amino acids. The J segment lost 7 bases and the V segment lost 5 bases, leaving 3 bases of the junction unmatched. CDR1 LGHDT and CDR2 YNNKEL come from the germline V gene (reference sequence). As DNA, the CDR3 is TGTGCCAGCAGCTTACAGGGGGCACAGCCCCAGCATTTT. Translation: CASSLQGAQPQHF.

This clonotype has at least ten counts. The CDR3 spells CASRTGDLETQYF. The CDR3 nucleotides are TGTGCCAGCAGGACAGGGGATTTAGAGACCCAGTACTTC. The chain recombines TRBV28 with TRBJ2-5, with 8 positions matching TRBD1. Losses at the gene ends were 6 bases for V and 4 bases for J; bases not matched to a gene: 4. Germline V CDR1 and CDR2: MDHEN, SYDVKM. The CDR3 has 13 residues.

This clonotype was observed many times. This rearrangement joins TRBV28 to TRBJ1-1; TRBD1 agrees at 9 bases. Germline V CDR1 and CDR2: MDHEN, SYDVKM. The junction had 7 bases not matched to a gene; V was cut back by 3 bases and J by 2 bases. This CDR3 region has 16 residues. In nucleotides, the CDR3 is TGTGCCAGCAGTTTGTATCCGGGACAGGGAAACACTGAAGCTTTCTTT. Protein product: CASSLYPGQGNTEAFF.

Only a few counts were recorded for this clonotype. This sequence joins TRBV5-1 and TRBJ2-7; 12 bases are shared with TRBD2. The germline V gene encodes CDR1 SGHRS and CDR2 YFSETQ. Trimming took 3 bases from V and 3 from J; bases not matched to a gene: 4. The CDR3 is 15 residues long. CDR3 loop: CASSYGLAGLYEQYF. The CDR3 DNA sequence: TGCGCCAGCAGCTACGGACTAGCGGGACTCTACGAGCAGTACTTC. The complete variable domain, with remaining parts taken from reference TRBV5-1 and TRBJ2-7, reads KAGVTQTPRYLIKTRGQQVTLSCSPISGHRSVSWYQQTPGQGLQFLFEYFSETQRNKGNFPGRFSGRQFSNSRSEMNVSTLELGDSALYLCASSYGLAGLYEQYFGPGTRLTVT.

This chain uses TRBV3-1 with TRBJ2-7; no reliable D call. This CDR3 region has 17 residues. Deletions cut 0 bases from V and 5 bases from J, with 20 bases between. Germline V gene sequence: CDR1 LGHDT, CDR2 YNNKEL (reference sequence). In DNA form, the CDR3 reads TGTGCCAGCAGCCAAGAATCCTTGCGTCAGCTTCCTGACGAGCAGTACTTC. It encodes CASSQESLRQLPDEQYF.

This clonotype was detected many times. The DNA of the CDR3 is TGTGCCAGCAGTATCAGCGGGAGAGAGACCCAGTACTTC. Translated: CASSISGRETQYF. The chain recombines TRBV2 with TRBJ2-5; TRBD2 agrees at 8 bases. The CDR3 runs to 13 residues. V was clipped by 5 bases and J by 4 bases; unmatched bases: 3. Germline V gene sequence: CDR1 SNHLY, CDR2 FYNNEI.

This clonotype came up many times. This chain links TRBV3-1 with TRBJ2-7, with D maybe TRBD1 (5 bases). Germline values: CDR1 LGHDT, CDR2 YNNKEL (reference sequence). The CDR3 runs to 15 residues. The V end lost 0 bases, the J end lost 2 bases, and 11 bases lay between the germline ends. DNA for the CDR3: TGTGCCAGCAGCCAAGATCTGACAGAAACCTACGAGCAGTACTTC. It encodes CASSQDLTETYEQYF.

The table lists this clonotype with a count of one. This rearrangement joins TRBV9 to TRBJ2-4; no clear D gene. The CDR3 loop spans 15 amino acids. Germline assignment: CDR1 SGDLS and CDR2 YYNGEE. V dropped 0 bases and J dropped 5 bases, with 12 bases sitting between them. CDR3 bases: TGTGCCAGCAGCGTAGAAGGAGCGCCTGAAAACATTCAGTACTTC. Amino acid sequence: CASSVEGAPENIQYF.

The gene calls are TRBV4-1 and TRBJ2-2; TRBD2 matches at 10 bases. CDR1 is MGHRA, CDR2 YSYEKL, per germline. The ends lost 3 bases at V and 5 bases at J; junction bases unmatched: 9. The CDR3 spans 17 residues. CDR3 amino acids: CASSQTPGTSATGELFF. In DNA, the CDR3 is TGCGCCAGCAGCCAGACTCCGGGGACTAGCGCAACCGGGGAGCTGTTTTTT.

This clonotype has a count of ten or more. The rearrangement uses TRBV12-3 or TRBV12-4 and TRBJ2-7; D not resolved. This CDR3 is built from 13 residues. V lost 3 bases and J 6 bases, leaving 12 bases between the germline ends. The CDR3 loop is CASSFGISGEQYF. CDR3 nucleotides: TGTGCCAGCAGTTTCGGAATCTCAGGCGAGCAGTACTTC.

This clonotype came up once. Being one base from a much bigger clone, this may be a read error. The V gene is TRBV6-1, the J gene TRBJ2-1; TRBD2 is a possible D gene (5 bases). The V gene's germline CDR1 is MNHNS and CDR2 SASEGT. The CDR3 is 16 residues long. Trimming took off 5 bases at V and 3 bases at J, with 17 bases between the two ends. CDR3 DNA sequence: TGTGCCAGCAGTATGTGGGAGCCCCCGCGCTACAATGAGCAGTTCTTC. Protein: CASSMWEPPRYNEQFF.

This clonotype occurred a few times. The chain recombines TRBV7-8 with TRBJ2-1; TRBD2 matches at 9 bases. V gave up 0 bases and J gave up 6 bases; unmatched junction bases: 15. Per germline, CDR1 SGHVS and CDR2 FQNEAQ. The CDR3 sequence is 19 residues long. The CDR3 loop is CASSLAALPPGLALNEQFF. The CDR3 nucleotides read TGTGCCAGCAGCTTAGCGGCCCTTCCTCCGGGACTAGCCCTCAATGAGCAGTTCTTC. Drawing the rest from reference TRBV7-8 and TRBJ2-1, the complete variable domain is GAGVSQSPRYKVAKRGQDVALRCDPISGHVSLFWYQQALGQGPEFLTYFQNEAQLDKSGLPSDRFFAERPEGSVSTLKIQRTQQEDSAVYLCASSLAALPPGLALNEQFFGPGTRLTVL.

This clonotype was recorded many times. The chain recombines TRBV7-6 with TRBJ2-1; D gene unclear. V shed 5 bases and J shed 0 bases, with 11 bases lying between them. Per the germline V gene, CDR1 is SGHVS and CDR2 is FNYEAQ. This CDR3 is built from 15 residues. CDR3 DNA: TGTGCCAGCAGCCCCTTCGAGAGCTCCTACAATGAGCAGTTCTTC. Protein product: CASSPFESSYNEQFF.

This clonotype was seen a handful of times. The V and J genes are TRBV29-1 and TRBJ2-7; D unresolved. V was trimmed by 3 bases and J by 4 bases, leaving 7 bases between them. CDR1 SQVTM and CDR2 ANQGSEA come from the germline V gene. This CDR3 comprises 11 residues. DNA of the CDR3: TGCAGCGTTGATCCCGGGTACGAGCAGTACTTC. It encodes CSVDPGYEQYF.

This chain connects TRBV18 to TRBJ2-3; 11 nucleotides align to TRBD2. CDR3 length: 17 amino acids. Germline V CDR1 and CDR2: KGHSH, LQKENI. V gave up 3 bases and J gave up 7 bases; unmatched junction bases: 12. CDR3 loop: CASSPYALAGVFYTQYF. Written as DNA, the CDR3 is TGTGCCAGCTCACCTTATGCACTAGCGGGAGTCTTTTATACGCAGTATTTT.

This clonotype was observed a handful of times. V usage is TRBV20-1 and J usage is TRBJ2-1; 7 bases are a match to TRBD2. This CDR3 has 15 amino acids. V was clipped by 0 bases and J by 3 bases; unmatched bases: 5. CDR1 DFQATT and CDR2 SNEGSKA come from the germline V gene (reference sequence). This CDR3 reads CSARELAAGYNEQFF. As DNA, the CDR3 is TGCAGTGCTAGAGAGCTAGCGGCGGGCTACAATGAGCAGTTCTTC.

The chain couples TRBV18 to TRBJ2-5, with D hard to call. The CDR3 runs to 14 residues. The germline V gene encodes CDR1 KGHSH and CDR2 LQKENI. V was trimmed by 1 base and J by 2 bases, leaving 8 bases between them. CDR3 DNA sequence: TGTGCCAGCTCACCACTCCTAGGTCAAGAGACCCAGTACTTC. Translated, it gives CASSPLLGQETQYF.

This clonotype showed up just a few times. The rearrangement uses TRBV5-6 and TRBJ2-7, with D perhaps matching TRBD1 (6 bases). CDR3 size: 14 residues. Germline CDR1 SGHDT, CDR2 YYEEEE. V lost 6 bases, J lost 3 bases, and 16 bases lay in between. The CDR3 DNA follows: TGTGCCAGCAAGGTCTGGACAGCAAACTACGAGCAGTACTTC. It yields the protein CASKVWTANYEQYF.

This chain connects TRBV4-1 to TRBJ2-2, with a weak D call TRBD2 (6 bases). Germline V gives CDR1 MGHRA, CDR2 YSYEKL. CDR3 length equals 16 residues. Between the trimmed V and J ends, which lost 4 bases and 2 bases, there was a span of 14 bases. The CDR3 nucleotides read TGCGCCAGCAGCCTGAGACTGGGGGGTAACACCGGGGAGCTGTTTTTT. This gives the protein CASSLRLGGNTGELFF.

The genes are TRBV20-1 and TRBJ2-1; 10 bases match TRBD2. V trimming: 3 bases; J trimming: 5 bases; junction bases outside the gene matches: 7. Germline lookup yields CDR1 DFQATT and CDR2 SNEGSKA (reference sequence). The CDR3 loop spans 15 amino acids. The CDR3: CSASAGTSANNEQFF. DNA for the CDR3: TGCAGTGCTAGCGCCGGGACTAGCGCAAACAATGAGCAGTTCTTC.

This clonotype has ten or more counts. The chain links TRBV10-3 to TRBJ2-1; D may be TRBD1 or TRBD2 (5 bases each). V was shortened by 4 bases and J by 2 bases, with 15 bases between the two germline ends. Germline V gene data show CDR1 as ENHRY and CDR2 as SYGVKD. The CDR3 runs to 16 residues. The CDR3: CAISATRDATYNEQFF. The CDR3 DNA follows: TGTGCCATCAGTGCGACCCGGGACGCTACCTACAATGAGCAGTTCTTC.

The chain combines TRBV2 with TRBJ1-3; no definite D call. The V end was cut by 2 bases, the J end by 2 bases, with 10 bases between. CDR1 and CDR2 from the germline V gene are SNHLY and FYNNEI. The CDR3 totals 15 residues. In DNA, the CDR3 is TGTGCCAGCAGTGAAAGCAGTGTGCCTGGAAACACCATATATTTT. Translating gives CASSESSVPGNTIYF.